The 18 T cell receptor beta chains reported below all come from one sample, sequenced in a study of blood T cell repertoires in COVID-19. Assay used: immunoSEQ multiplex PCR; TCRdb lists only in-frame clones, some missing. The profile covers 250,000 or so clones, with more than 70% appearing a single time and approximately 2.1% taken by the ten largest. Source material: PBMCs or T cells enriched from blood (not recorded which). These receptor sequences come from a woman in her forties or fifties who had recovered from COVID-19.

This chain connects TRBV19 to TRBJ2-6; a possible D gene is TRBD1 (6 bases). V shed 9 bases and J shed 2 bases, with 14 bases lying between them. The V gene's germline CDR1 is LNHDA and CDR2 SQIVND (reference sequence). The CDR3 extends over 15 amino acids. The CDR3 loop reads CASLNSGAGANVLTF. CDR3 DNA sequence: TGTGCCAGCCTCAATTCAGGGGCTGGGGCCAACGTCCTGACTTTC.

The V gene is TRBV5-1, the J gene TRBJ2-3, with a possible D match to TRBD2 (5 bases). The CDR3 contains 14 residues. The V end lost 10 bases, the J end lost 0 bases, and 15 bases lay between the germline ends. CDR1 is SGHRS, CDR2 YFSETQ, per germline. CDR3 DNA: TGCGCCCCGGGGAGCAAATCTAGCACAGATACGCAGTATTTT. It is translated as CAPGSKSSTDTQYF.

J is TRBJ1-1 and V is TRBV30, with D possibly matching TRBD1 (6 bases). CDR1 is GTSNPN and CDR2 is SVGIG in the germline V gene (reference sequence). V gave up 1 base and J gave up 7 bases, with 13 bases separating them. The CDR3 covers 13 residues. CDR3 loop: CAWSAQLDSEAFF. CDR3 bases: TGTGCCTGGAGTGCACAACTGGACAGTGAAGCTTTCTTT.

The chain has TRBV29-1 and TRBJ1-5; TRBD1 matches at 9 bases. Germline V lookup: CDR1 SQVTM, CDR2 ANQGSEA. Trimming at V came to 6 bases and at J to 6 bases, leaving 3 bases not matched to a gene. The CDR3 loop spans 12 amino acids. The CDR3 coding sequence is TGCAGCGTGCAACAGGGGGCTCAGCCCCAGCATTTT. Translation: CSVQQGAQPQHF. Full variable domain (missing parts from reference TRBV29-1 and TRBJ1-5): SAVISQKPSRDICQRGTSLTIQCQVDSQVTMMFWYRQQPGQSLTLIATANQGSEATYESGFVIDKFPISRPNLTFSTLTVSNMSPEDSSIYLCSVQQGAQPQHFGDGTRLSIL.

The chain recombines TRBV19 with TRBJ1-4, with 11 nucleotides matching TRBD1. V lost 4 bases to trimming and J lost 6 bases; unmatched junction nucleotides: 7. Per the germline V gene, CDR1 is LNHDA and CDR2 is SQIVND (reference sequence). This CDR3 comprises 16 residues. CDR3 sequence (DNA): TGTGCCAGTAGTAGGACAGGGGGCGGAATCTATGAAAAACTGTTTTTT. Translation gives CASSRTGGGIYEKLFF. Full variable domain (missing parts from reference TRBV19 and TRBJ1-4): DGGITQSPKYLFRKEGQNVTLSCEQNLNHDAMYWYRQDPGQGLRLIYYSQIVNDFQKGDIAEGYSVSREKKESFPLTVTSAQKNPTAFYLCASSRTGGGIYEKLFFGSGTQLSVL.

V usage is TRBV3-1 (or the pseudogene TRBV3-2) and J usage is TRBJ1-2, with 7 bases aligning to TRBD1. Germline V gene lookup returns CDR1 LGHDT and CDR2 YNNKEL (reference sequence). J gave up 4 bases and V 4 bases, and 12 bases lay outside the gene matches. The CDR3 loop spans 16 amino acids. The CDR3 is CASSPYTGVRRYGYTF. The CDR3 nucleotides are TGTGCCAGCAGCCCATACACAGGGGTCCGACGCTATGGCTACACCTTC.

This rearrangement joins TRBV7-8 to TRBJ2-1; 9 positions match TRBD1. CDR3 size: 15 residues. V lost 3 bases, J lost 2 bases, and 2 bases stayed unmatched. Looked up from germline, CDR1 is SGHVS and CDR2 is FQNEAQ. The CDR3 is CASSLTGGTYNEQFF. Here the CDR3 DNA reads TGTGCCAGCAGCTTGACAGGGGGTACCTACAATGAGCAGTTCTTC.

This clone has only one observation. CDR3 amino acids: CASSPNRGTSSGANVLTF. In DNA, the CDR3 is TGTGCCAGCTCACCTAACAGGGGGACGAGTTCTGGGGCCAACGTCCTGACTTTC. The rearrangement joins TRBV18 to TRBJ2-6; 8 bases fit TRBD1. The CDR3 is 18 amino acids. The V gene's germline CDR1 is KGHSH and CDR2 LQKENI. Trimming took 3 bases from V and 1 from J; bases not matched to a gene: 8. The whole variable domain, remainder taken from reference TRBV18 and TRBJ2-6, is NAGVMQNPRHLVRRRGQEARLRCSPMKGHSHVYWYRQLPEEGLKFMVYLQKENIIDESGMPKERFSAEFPKEGPSILRIQQVVRGDSAAYFCASSPNRGTSSGANVLTFGAGSRLTVL.

The V call is TRBV4-3, the J call TRBJ2-3; 9 bases map to TRBD1. The CDR3 length is 18 residues. V lost 4 bases to trimming and J lost 4 bases; unmatched junction nucleotides: 15. Germline V gives CDR1 LGHNA, CDR2 YSLEER. CDR3 sequence (DNA): TGCGCCAGCAGCCCCTCCCGGACAGGGGTCTCGGGAGCAGATACGCAGTATTTT. The encoded protein is CASSPSRTGVSGADTQYF.

For the CDR3, the DNA is TGTGCCAGCAGTGAAAGGGGAGGAATCGGATTATACAATGAGCAGTTCTTC. Translating gives CASSERGGIGLYNEQFF. The J gene is TRBJ2-1, the V gene TRBV6-1; possible D gene TRBD2, 6 bases. Trimming removed 2 bases from V and 4 bases from J, with 18 bases in between. The V gene's germline CDR1 is MNHNS and CDR2 SASEGT. This CDR3 spans 17 amino acids.

The chain links TRBV6-1 to TRBJ1-6; 8 bases match TRBD1. The CDR3 covers 17 residues. Germline V gene data show CDR1 as MNHNS and CDR2 as SASEGT. V gave up 4 bases and J gave up 9 bases; unmatched junction bases: 14. The CDR3 DNA is TGTGCCAGCAGTGCGCAGGGGGCGCTAAGCTTCGGTTCACCCCTCCACTTT. Its translation is CASSAQGALSFGSPLHF.

The chain recombines TRBV2 with TRBJ1-2, with TRBD1 matching 7 bases. CDR1 is SNHLY, CDR2 FYNNEI, per germline. After removal of 7 bases from V and 6 bases from J, the junction contained 8 bases not matched to a gene. The CDR3 has 13 residues. Written as DNA, the CDR3 is TGTGCCAGCAATCAGGACAGGCGGCATGGCTACACCTTC. Translating gives CASNQDRRHGYTF.

This chain joins TRBV28 and TRBJ2-4, with TRBD2 identical over 11 bases. CDR1 and CDR2 from the germline V gene are MDHEN and SYDVKM. The trim removed 6 bases at V and 0 bases at J, leaving 7 bases unmatched. The CDR3 loop spans 17 amino acids. The CDR3 nucleotides are TGTGCCAGCAGAGGACTAGCGGGTGAGCTAGCCAAAAACATTCAGTACTTC. This translates into CASRGLAGELAKNIQYF.

The chain has TRBV5-1 and TRBJ1-1; D is unresolved. The V and J ends lost 0 bases and 4 bases respectively, with 10 bases between them. The CDR3 covers 14 residues. Germline loops: CDR1 SGHRS, CDR2 YFSETQ. The CDR3 sequence: CASSLERRSTEAFF. The CDR3 nucleotides read TGCGCCAGCAGCTTGGAGCGGAGGAGCACTGAAGCTTTCTTT.

The J gene is TRBJ1-5, the V gene TRBV9; no definite D call. Germline CDR1 and CDR2: SGDLS and YYNGEE. This CDR3 comprises 14 residues. Deletions cut 0 bases from V and 1 base from J, with 5 bases between. The CDR3 spells CASSVGGSNQPQHF. CDR3 in DNA: TGTGCCAGCAGCGTAGGAGGGAGCAATCAGCCCCAGCATTTT.

CDR3 sequence: CASSFEQTGSSGSPLHF. In DNA, the CDR3 is TGTGCCAGCAGTTTTGAGCAGACAGGGAGTTCAGGATCACCCCTCCACTTT. V gene TRBV2 combines with J gene TRBJ1-6; TRBD1 agrees at 7 bases. The CDR3 length is 17 residues. Germline-derived CDR1 and CDR2 are SNHLY and FYNNEI. V was clipped by 5 bases and J by 10 bases; unmatched bases: 17.

The V call is TRBV11-3, the J call TRBJ2-7; 15 bases map to TRBD2. Germline values: CDR1 SGHNT, CDR2 YENEEA. The CDR3 consists of 19 residues. V lost 5 bases, J lost 3 bases, and 14 bases stayed unmatched. The CDR3 protein is CASSRSPGLAGGEGYEQYF. CDR3 DNA: TGTGCCAGCAGCCGTAGTCCGGGACTAGCGGGAGGAGAGGGCTACGAGCAGTACTTC.

Only one count was recorded for this clone. The chain uses TRBV7-2 and TRBJ2-1; a possible D gene is TRBD1 (5 bases). This CDR3 has 14 amino acids. Germline V gene data show CDR1 as SGHTA and CDR2 as FQGNSA. V shed 5 bases and J shed 12 bases, with 20 bases lying between them. The CDR3 spells CASSLAPQDIRQFF. The CDR3 nucleotides are TGTGCCAGCAGCCTCGCCCCCCAGGACATACGGCAGTTCTTC. Full variable domain (outside the CDR3, taken from reference TRBV7-2 and TRBJ2-1): GAGVSQSPSNKVTEKGKDVELRCDPISGHTALYWYRQSLGQGLEFLIYFQGNSAPDKSGLPSDRFSAERTGGSVSTLTIQRTQQEDSAVYLCASSLAPQDIRQFFGPGTRLTVL.